Here is one TCR beta chain with its context. This sample was included in a study of OX40 agonist ivuxolimab in advanced cancers. For the study at large: People who had prior anti-PD-1, anti-PD-L1 or anti-CTLA-4 therapy could take part, and roughly 44% had some.

Here immunoSEQ multiplex PCR was the method, and the copy in TCRdb shows in-frame clones only, minus some. The sample consists of roughly 80,000 clones, about 92% of them appearing once. V lost 6 bases, J lost 1 base, and 15 bases stayed unmatched. Per germline, CDR1 MDHEN and CDR2 SYDVKM. This CDR3 has 19 residues. This TCR was recovered from an adult with an advanced solid tumor such as melanoma, head and neck, liver or kidney cancer. The sample in question was CD4+ or CD8+ T cells sorted from blood, obtained in a trial of the OX40 agonist ivuxolimab. This chain links TRBV28 with TRBJ1-6; the match to TRBD1 covers 7 bases. CDR3 residues: CASRFDGQVLRSYNSPLHF. As DNA, the CDR3 is TGTGCCAGCAGATTCGACGGACAGGTTTTGAGGTCCTATAATTCACCCCTCCACTTT.